This T cell receptor (beta chain) was obtained from a study of identical twins. The CDR3 runs 14 residues. Germline V lookup: CDR1 GTSNPN, CDR2 SVGIG (reference sequence). A single record per CDR3 protein comes from TCRdb applying MiXCR to the 5' RACE reads. The table lists 1.5 million to 2 million distinct CDR3 sequences, less than 40% of them singletons. The V and J genes are TRBV30 and TRBJ2-5, with 7 bases matching TRBD1. With the DNA end fitting TRBJ2-7 better, the J assignment may be wrong. Material: cord blood. This sequence was found in a newborn girl in good health. The CDR3 region has the DNA TGTGCCTGGAGTGGCGGACAGGCCTTCTACGAGCAGTACTTC. It specifies CAWSGGQAFYEQYF.